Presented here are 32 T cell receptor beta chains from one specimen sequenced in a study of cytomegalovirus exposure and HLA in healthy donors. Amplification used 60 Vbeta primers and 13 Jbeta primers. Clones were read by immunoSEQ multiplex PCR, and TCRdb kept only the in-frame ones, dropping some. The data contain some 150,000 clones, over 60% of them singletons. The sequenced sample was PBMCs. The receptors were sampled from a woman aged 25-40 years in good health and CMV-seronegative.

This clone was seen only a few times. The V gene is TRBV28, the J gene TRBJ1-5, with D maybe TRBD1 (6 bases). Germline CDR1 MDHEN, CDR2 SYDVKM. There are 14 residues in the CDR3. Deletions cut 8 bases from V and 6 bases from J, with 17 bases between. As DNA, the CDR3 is TGTGCCAGCTCTCCGGGGGGGGCGCGTCAGCCCCAGCATTTT. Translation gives CASSPGGARQPQHF.

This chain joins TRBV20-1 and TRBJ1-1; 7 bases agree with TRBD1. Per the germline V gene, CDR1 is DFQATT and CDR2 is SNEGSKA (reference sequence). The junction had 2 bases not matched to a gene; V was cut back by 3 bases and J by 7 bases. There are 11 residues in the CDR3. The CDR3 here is CSASGTVEAFF. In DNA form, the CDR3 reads TGCAGTGCTAGTGGGACAGTTGAAGCTTTCTTT.

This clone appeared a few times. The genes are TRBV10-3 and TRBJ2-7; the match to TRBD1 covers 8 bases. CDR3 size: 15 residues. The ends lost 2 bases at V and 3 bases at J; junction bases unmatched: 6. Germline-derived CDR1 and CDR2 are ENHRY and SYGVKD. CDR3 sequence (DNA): TGTGCCATCAGTGAGGCGGCAGGGGGCGGCTACGAGCAGTACTTC. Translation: CAISEAAGGGYEQYF.

CDR3 amino acids: CASSWDGSTEAFF. CDR3 bases: TGCGCCAGCAGCTGGGACGGGAGCACTGAAGCTTTCTTT. The gene calls are TRBV5-1 and TRBJ1-1, with a weak D call TRBD1 (5 bases). CDR1 and CDR2 from the germline V gene are SGHRS and YFSETQ. The CDR3 is 13 residues long. Trimming took off 3 bases at V and 4 bases at J, with 10 bases between the two ends.

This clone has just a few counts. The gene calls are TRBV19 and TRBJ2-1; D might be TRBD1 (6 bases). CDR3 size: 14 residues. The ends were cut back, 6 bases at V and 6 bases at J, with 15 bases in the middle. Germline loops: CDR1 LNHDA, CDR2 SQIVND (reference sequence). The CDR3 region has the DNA TGTGCCAGTAGACCCTCGTTAGGGGGCAATGAGCAGTTCTTC. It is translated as CASRPSLGGNEQFF.

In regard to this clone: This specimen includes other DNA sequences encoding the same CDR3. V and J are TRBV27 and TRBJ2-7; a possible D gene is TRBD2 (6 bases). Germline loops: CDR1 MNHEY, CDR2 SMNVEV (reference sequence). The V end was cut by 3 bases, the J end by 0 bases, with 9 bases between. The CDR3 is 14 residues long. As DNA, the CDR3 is TGTGCCAGCAGTTTCCGGGGGAGCTCCTACGAGCAGTACTTC. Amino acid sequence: CASSFRGSSYEQYF.

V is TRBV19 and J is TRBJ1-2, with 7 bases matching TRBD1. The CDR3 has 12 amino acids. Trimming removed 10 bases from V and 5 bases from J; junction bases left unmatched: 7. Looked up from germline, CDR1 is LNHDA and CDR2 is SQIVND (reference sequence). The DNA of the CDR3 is TGTGCCACCACACAGGGGACGTATGGCTACACCTTC. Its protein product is CATTQGTYGYTF.

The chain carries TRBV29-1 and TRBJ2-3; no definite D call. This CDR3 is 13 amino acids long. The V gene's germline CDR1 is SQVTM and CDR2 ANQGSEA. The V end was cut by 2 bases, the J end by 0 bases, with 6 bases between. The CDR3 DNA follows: TGCAGCGTTGAACCGACTAGCACAGATACGCAGTATTTT. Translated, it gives CSVEPTSTDTQYF.

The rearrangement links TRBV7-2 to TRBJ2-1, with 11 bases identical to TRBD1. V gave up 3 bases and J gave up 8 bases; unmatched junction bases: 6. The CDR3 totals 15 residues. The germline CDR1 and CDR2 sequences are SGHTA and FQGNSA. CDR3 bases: TGTGCCAGCAGCTTGGGACAGGGGGTGTTCGATGAGCAGTTCTTC. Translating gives CASSLGQGVFDEQFF. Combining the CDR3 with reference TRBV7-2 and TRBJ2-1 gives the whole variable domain GAGVSQSPSNKVTEKGKDVELRCDPISGHTALYWYRQSLGQGLEFLIYFQGNSAPDKSGLPSDRFSAERTGGSVSTLTIQRTQQEDSAVYLCASSLGQGVFDEQFFGPGTRLTVL.

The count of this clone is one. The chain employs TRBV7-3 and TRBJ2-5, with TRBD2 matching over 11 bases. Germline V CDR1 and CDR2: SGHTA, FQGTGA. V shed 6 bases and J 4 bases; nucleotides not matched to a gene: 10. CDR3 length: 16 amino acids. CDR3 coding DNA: TGTGCCAGCAGTCCGGGGGTAGCGGGAGGGGGAGAGACCCAGTACTTC. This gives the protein CASSPGVAGGGETQYF.

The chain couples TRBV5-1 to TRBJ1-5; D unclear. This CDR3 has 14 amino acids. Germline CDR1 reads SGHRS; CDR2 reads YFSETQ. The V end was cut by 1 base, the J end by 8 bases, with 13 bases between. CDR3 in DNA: TGCGCCAGCAGCTTGAAAACCGGGGTAGAGCCCCAGCATTTT. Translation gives CASSLKTGVEPQHF. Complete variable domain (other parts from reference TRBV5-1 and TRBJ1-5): KAGVTQTPRYLIKTRGQQVTLSCSPISGHRSVSWYQQTPGQGLQFLFEYFSETQRNKGNFPGRFSGRQFSNSRSEMNVSTLELGDSALYLCASSLKTGVEPQHFGDGTRLSIL.

The CDR3, as DNA: TGTGCCAGTAGTATTCTGAGACAGGTTTTAGTTGGCACCGGGGAGCTGTTTTTT. Protein product: CASSILRQVLVGTGELFF. The chain employs TRBV19 and TRBJ2-2; possibly TRBD1 for D (6 bases). CDR3 length: 18 residues. Germline loops: CDR1 LNHDA, CDR2 SQIVND (reference sequence). V was clipped by 3 bases and J by 4 bases, with 21 bases between them. The whole variable domain, remainder taken from reference TRBV19 and TRBJ2-2, is DGGITQSPKYLFRKEGQNVTLSCEQNLNHDAMYWYRQDPGQGLRLIYYSQIVNDFQKGDIAEGYSVSREKKESFPLTVTSAQKNPTAFYLCASSILRQVLVGTGELFFGEGSRLTVL.

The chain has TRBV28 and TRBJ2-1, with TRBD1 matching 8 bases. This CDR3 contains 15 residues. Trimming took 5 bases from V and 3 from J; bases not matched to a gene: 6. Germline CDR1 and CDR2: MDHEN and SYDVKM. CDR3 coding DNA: TGTGCCAGCAGTGTCCGGGACAGGAACTACAATGAGCAGTTCTTC. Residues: CASSVRDRNYNEQFF.

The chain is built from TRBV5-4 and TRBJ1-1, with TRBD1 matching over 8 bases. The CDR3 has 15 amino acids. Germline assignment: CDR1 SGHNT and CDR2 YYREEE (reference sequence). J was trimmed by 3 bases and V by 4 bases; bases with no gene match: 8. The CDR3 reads CASSPSRDRYTEAFF. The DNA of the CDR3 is TGTGCCAGCAGCCCGTCCCGGGACAGGTACACTGAAGCTTTCTTT. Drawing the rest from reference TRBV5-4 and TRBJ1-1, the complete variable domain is ETGVTQSPTHLIKTRGQQVTLRCSSQSGHNTVSWYQQALGQGPQFIFQYYREEENGRGNFPPRFSGLQFPNYSSELNVNALELDDSALYLCASSPSRDRYTEAFFGQGTRLTVV.

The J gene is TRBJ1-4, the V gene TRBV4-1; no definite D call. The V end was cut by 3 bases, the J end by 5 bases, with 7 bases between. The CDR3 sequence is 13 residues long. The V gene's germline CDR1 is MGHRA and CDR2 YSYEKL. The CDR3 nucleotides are TGCGCCAGCAGCCACCGGAGGAATGAAAAACTGTTTTTT. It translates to CASSHRRNEKLFF.

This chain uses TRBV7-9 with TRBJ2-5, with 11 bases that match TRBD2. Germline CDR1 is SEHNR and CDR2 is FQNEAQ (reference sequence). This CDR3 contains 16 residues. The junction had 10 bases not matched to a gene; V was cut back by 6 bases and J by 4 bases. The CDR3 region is CASSSPSGRSGETQYF. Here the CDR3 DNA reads TGTGCCAGCAGTTCCCCTAGCGGGAGGTCTGGAGAGACCCAGTACTTC.

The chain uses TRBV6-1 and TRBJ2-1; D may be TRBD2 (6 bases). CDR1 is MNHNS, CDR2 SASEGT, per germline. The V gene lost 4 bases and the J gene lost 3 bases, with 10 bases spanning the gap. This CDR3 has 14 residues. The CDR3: CASSVSRDYNEQFF. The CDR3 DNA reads TGTGCCAGCAGTGTCTCGCGGGACTACAATGAGCAGTTCTTC.

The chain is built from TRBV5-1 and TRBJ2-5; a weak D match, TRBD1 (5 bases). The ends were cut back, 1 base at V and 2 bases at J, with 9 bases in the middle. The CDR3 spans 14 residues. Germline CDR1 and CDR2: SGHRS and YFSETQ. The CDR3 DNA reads TGCGCCAGCAGCTTGAAAAGGGGACAAGAGACCCAGTACTTC. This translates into CASSLKRGQETQYF.

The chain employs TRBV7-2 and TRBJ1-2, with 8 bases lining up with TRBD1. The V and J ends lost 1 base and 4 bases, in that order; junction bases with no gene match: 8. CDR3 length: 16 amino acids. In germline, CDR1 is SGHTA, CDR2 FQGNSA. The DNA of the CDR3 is TGTGCCAGCAGCTTAGGCGGGACAGGTGGTAGCTATGGCTACACCTTC. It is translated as CASSLGGTGGSYGYTF. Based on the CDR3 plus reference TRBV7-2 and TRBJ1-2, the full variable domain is GAGVSQSPSNKVTEKGKDVELRCDPISGHTALYWYRQSLGQGLEFLIYFQGNSAPDKSGLPSDRFSAERTGGSVSTLTIQRTQQEDSAVYLCASSLGGTGGSYGYTFGSGTRLTVV.

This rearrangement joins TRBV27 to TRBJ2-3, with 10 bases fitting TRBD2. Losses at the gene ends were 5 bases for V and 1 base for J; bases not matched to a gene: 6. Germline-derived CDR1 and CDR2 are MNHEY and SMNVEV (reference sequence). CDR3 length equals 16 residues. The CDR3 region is CASSRRTSGGTDTQYF. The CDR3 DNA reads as TGTGCCAGCAGTCGACGGACTAGCGGTGGCACAGATACGCAGTATTTT.

Here the CDR3 reads CASSPSTGSIFQPQHF. DNA for the CDR3: TGTGCCAGCAGTCCCTCGACAGGGTCAATATTTCAGCCCCAGCATTTT. V is TRBV27 and J is TRBJ1-5; 7 bases are a match to TRBD1. The germline CDR1 and CDR2 sequences are MNHEY and SMNVEV (reference sequence). Trimming at V came to 5 bases and at J to 6 bases, leaving 13 bases not matched to a gene. CDR3 size: 16 residues.

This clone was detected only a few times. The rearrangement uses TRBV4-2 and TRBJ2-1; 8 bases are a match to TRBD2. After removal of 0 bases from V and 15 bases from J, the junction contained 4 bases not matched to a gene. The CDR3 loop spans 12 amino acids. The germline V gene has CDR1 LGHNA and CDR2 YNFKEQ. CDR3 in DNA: TGTGCCAGCAGCCAAGAGGGACTAGGTATGTTCTTC. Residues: CASSQEGLGMFF.

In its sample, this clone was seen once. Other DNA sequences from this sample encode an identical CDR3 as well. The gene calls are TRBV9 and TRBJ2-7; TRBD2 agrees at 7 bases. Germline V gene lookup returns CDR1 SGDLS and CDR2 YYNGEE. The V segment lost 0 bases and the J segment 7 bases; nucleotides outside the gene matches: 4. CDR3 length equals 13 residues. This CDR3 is CASSVGWGGEQYF. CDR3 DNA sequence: TGTGCCAGCAGCGTAGGGTGGGGGGGGGAGCAGTACTTC.

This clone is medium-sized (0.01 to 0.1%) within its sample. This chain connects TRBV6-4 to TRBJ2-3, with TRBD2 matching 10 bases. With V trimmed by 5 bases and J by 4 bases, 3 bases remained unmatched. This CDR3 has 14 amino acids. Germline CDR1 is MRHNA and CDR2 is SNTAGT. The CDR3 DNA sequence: TGTGCCAGCAGTCCCAGCGGGGGGGCAGATACGCAGTATTTT. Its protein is CASSPSGGADTQYF.

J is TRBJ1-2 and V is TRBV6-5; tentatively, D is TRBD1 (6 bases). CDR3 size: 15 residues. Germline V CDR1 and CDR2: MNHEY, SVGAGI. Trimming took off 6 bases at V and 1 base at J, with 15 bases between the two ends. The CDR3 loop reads CASSKGTGYNYGYTF. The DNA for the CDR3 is TGTGCCAGCAGCAAGGGCACAGGGTATAACTATGGCTACACCTTC.

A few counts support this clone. The CDR3 DNA follows: TGTGCCAGCAGCCGGGAAACGGGCAATCAGCCCCAGCATTTT. It codes for CASSRETGNQPQHF. V and J are TRBV11-2 and TRBJ1-5; D is undetermined. Per germline, CDR1 SGHAT and CDR2 FQNNGV. With 5 bases removed from V and 2 bases from J, the gap between germline ends came to 10 bases. The CDR3 length is 14 residues.

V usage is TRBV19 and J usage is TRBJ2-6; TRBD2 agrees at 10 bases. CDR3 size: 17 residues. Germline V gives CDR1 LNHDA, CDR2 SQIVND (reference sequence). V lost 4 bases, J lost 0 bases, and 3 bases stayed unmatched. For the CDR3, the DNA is TGTGCCAGTAGTAGTAGCGGGAGGTCCTCTGGGGCCAACGTCCTGACTTTC. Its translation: CASSSSGRSSGANVLTF. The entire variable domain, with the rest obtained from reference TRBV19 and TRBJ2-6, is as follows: DGGITQSPKYLFRKEGQNVTLSCEQNLNHDAMYWYRQDPGQGLRLIYYSQIVNDFQKGDIAEGYSVSREKKESFPLTVTSAQKNPTAFYLCASSSSGRSSGANVLTFGAGSRLTVL.

CDR3 loop: CASRRAQVVGELFF. The CDR3 region has the DNA TGTGCCAGCAGGAGGGCGCAGGTAGTCGGGGAGCTGTTTTTT. V usage is TRBV7-6 and J usage is TRBJ2-2; D perhaps matches TRBD2 (5 bases). Trimming shortened V by 6 bases and J by 7 bases, and 15 bases separated the two germline ends. From germline, CDR1 is SGHVS and CDR2 FNYEAQ. There are 14 residues in the CDR3.

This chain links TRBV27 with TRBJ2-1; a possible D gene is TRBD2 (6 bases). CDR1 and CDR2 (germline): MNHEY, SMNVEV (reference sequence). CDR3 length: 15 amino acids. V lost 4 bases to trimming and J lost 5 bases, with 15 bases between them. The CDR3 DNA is TGTGCCAGCAGTTCCCCGGGACTCCAAGACAATGAGCAGTTCTTC. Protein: CASSSPGLQDNEQFF.

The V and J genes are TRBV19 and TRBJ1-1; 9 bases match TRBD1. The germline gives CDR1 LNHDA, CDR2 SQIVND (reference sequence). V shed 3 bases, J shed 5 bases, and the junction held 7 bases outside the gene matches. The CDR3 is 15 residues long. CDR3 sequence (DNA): TGTGCCAGTAGTATGGACAGGGGTTTAAGGACTGAAGCTTTCTTT. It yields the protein CASSMDRGLRTEAFF.

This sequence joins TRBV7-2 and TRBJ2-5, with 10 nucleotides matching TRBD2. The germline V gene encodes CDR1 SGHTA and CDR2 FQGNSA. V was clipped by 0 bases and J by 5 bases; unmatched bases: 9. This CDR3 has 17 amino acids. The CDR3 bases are TGTGCCAGCAGCTTAGCCGGTGCTAGCGGGAGAAGGGAGACCCAGTACTTC. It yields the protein CASSLAGASGRRETQYF. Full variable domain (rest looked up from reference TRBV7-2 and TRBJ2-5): GAGVSQSPSNKVTEKGKDVELRCDPISGHTALYWYRQSLGQGLEFLIYFQGNSAPDKSGLPSDRFSAERTGGSVSTLTIQRTQQEDSAVYLCASSLAGASGRRETQYFGPGTRLLVL.

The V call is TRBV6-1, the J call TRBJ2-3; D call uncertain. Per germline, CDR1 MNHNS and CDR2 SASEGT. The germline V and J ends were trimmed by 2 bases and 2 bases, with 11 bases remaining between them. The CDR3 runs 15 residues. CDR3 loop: CASSENGHSTDTQYF. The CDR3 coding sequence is TGTGCCAGCAGTGAAAATGGCCATTCCACAGATACGCAGTATTTT.